This entry concerns a single T cell receptor beta chain. This record comes from a study of blood T cell repertoires in COVID-19. The CDR3 totals 15 residues. V gave up 3 bases and J gave up 9 bases; unmatched junction bases: 6. Per the germline V gene, CDR1 is MRHNA and CDR2 is SNTAGT. Authors' data handling: Quantification of nucleated cells was approximated via reference gene primer amplification. Only in-frame clones appear in the TCRdb table, and some are missing; sequencing was by immunoSEQ multiplex PCR. V and J calls and clone size come straight from that table; D and trimming were deduced from the DNA. The sample contains about 51,000 clones, around nine tenths of which appear only once.

Sample: peripheral blood. The chain carries TRBV6-4 and TRBJ2-1, with 12 nucleotides matching TRBD1. This clonotype was obtained from a man between 60 and 75 years old with acute or convalescent COVID-19. The CDR3 DNA sequence: TGTGCCAGCAGTGATCCGGGACAGGGGGCTGCTGAGCAGTTCTTC. It codes for CASSDPGQGAAEQFF.